This is a list of T cell receptor beta chains from one sample in a study of memory CD4+ T cells and cytomegalovirus serostatus. Some clones are missing from TCRdb's copy, which holds only in-frame ones; the method was immunoSEQ multiplex PCR. The data contain about 59,000 clones, roughly 77% of them singletons. The sequencing input was memory CD4+ T cells from blood. These receptors all come from an adult in good health and CMV-seronegative. CDR3s include the opening cysteine and the closing phenylalanine or tryptophan. A D gene is named only where the DNA matches it firmly. Size values are once, few and many counts, or a class for expanded clones, and some rows have none.

clone_size	v_call	d_call	j_call	cdr3_aa	cdr3_nt
NA	TRBV2	NA	TRBJ1-5	CASVGEANQPQHF	TGTGCCAGTGTAGGGGAGGCCAATCAGCCCCAGCATTTT
NA	TRBV30	TRBD2	TRBJ2-5	CAWSAGTSGRVGETQYF	TGTGCCTGGAGTGCCGGGACTAGCGGGAGGGTTGGGGAGACCCAGTACTTC
once	TRBV11-3	TRBD2	TRBJ2-7	CASSREGGAGREQYF	TGTGCCAGCAGCCGCGAGGGTGGAGCGGGACGCGAGCAGTACTTC
NA	TRBV19	NA	TRBJ2-7	CASSGGTEDYEQYF	TGTGCCAGTAGTGGCGGGACGGAAGACTACGAGCAGTACTTC
NA	TRBV11-2	NA	TRBJ2-2	CASSSGRQTSNTGELFF	TGTGCCAGCAGCTCCGGCCGACAGACCTCGAACACCGGGGAGCTGTTTTTT
NA	TRBV5-1	TRBD1	TRBJ1-1	CASSQGQGATEAFF	TGCGCCAGCAGCCAAGGACAGGGGGCTACTGAAGCTTTCTTT
NA	TRBV4-3	TRBD1	TRBJ1-4	CASSRQGTGSEKLFF	TGCGCCAGCAGCCGCCAGGGGACAGGGAGTGAAAAACTGTTTTTT
NA	TRBV11-2	NA	TRBJ2-3	CASSLDQSHTDTQYF	TGTGCCAGCAGCTTAGACCAAAGCCACACAGATACGCAGTATTTT
NA	TRBV7-9	NA	TRBJ2-2	CASSSPGVGGAGELFF	TGTGCCAGCAGCTCGCCCGGCGTTGGGGGAGCCGGGGAGCTGTTTTTT
NA	TRBV5-1	NA	TRBJ1-3	CASSLQGSSGNTIYF	TGCGCCAGCAGCCTCCAGGGGAGCTCTGGAAACACCATATATTTT
once	TRBV6-6	NA	TRBJ1-5	CASKGEGNQPQHF	TGTGCCAGCAAAGGGGAGGGCAATCAGCCCCAGCATTTT
NA	TRBV11-3	NA	TRBJ2-7	CASSLLQLYEQYF	TGTGCCAGCAGCTTACTACAGCTCTACGAGCAGTACTTC
NA	TRBV7-2	TRBD1	TRBJ1-2	CASTGQGVIYGYTF	TGTGCCAGCACCGGACAGGGCGTAATTTATGGCTACACCTTC
NA	TRBV25-1	NA	TRBJ1-2	CASSDRFSRGYGYTF	TGTGCCAGCAGTGACCGATTCAGCAGGGGCTATGGCTACACCTTC
NA	TRBV7-8	NA	TRBJ1-1	CASSLSLNTEAFF	TGTGCCAGCAGCTTATCCCTGAACACTGAAGCTTTCTTT
NA	TRBV2	TRBD1	TRBJ1-4	CASSPNRGSNEKLFF	TGTGCCAGCAGCCCTAACAGGGGTTCTAATGAAAAACTGTTTTTT
NA	TRBV11-3	TRBD1	TRBJ1-1	CASKAGGILNTEAFF	TGTGCCAGCAAGGCAGGGGGCATCTTGAACACTGAAGCTTTCTTT
NA	TRBV14	NA	TRBJ2-2	CASSHNRANTGELFF	TGTGCCAGCAGCCATAACAGGGCTAACACCGGGGAGCTGTTTTTT
NA	TRBV15	TRBD1	TRBJ1-1	CATSGRQGEITEAFF	TGTGCCACCAGCGGACGCCAGGGGGAGATCACTGAAGCTTTCTTT
NA	TRBV12-5	NA	TRBJ1-5	CASGLAGFRDQPQHF	TGTGCTAGTGGTTTGGCAGGGTTTCGGGATCAGCCCCAGCATTTT
NA	TRBV7-9	TRBD1	TRBJ2-7	CASSPGTGEPYEQYF	TGTGCCAGCAGCCCCGGGACAGGGGAACCCTACGAGCAGTACTTC
NA	TRBV6-5	NA	TRBJ2-3	CASSQGTDTQYF	TGTGCCAGCAGTCAGGGGACAGATACGCAGTATTTT
NA	TRBV19	NA	TRBJ1-5	CASSMVSSNQPQHF	TGTGCCAGTAGTATGGTGTCTAGCAATCAGCCCCAGCATTTT
NA	TRBV6-4	NA	TRBJ1-2	CASKAFFYGYTF	TGTGCCAGCAAGGCATTCTTCTATGGCTACACCTTC
NA	TRBV19	NA	TRBJ1-2	CASRRAGSMINYGYTF	TGTGCCAGTAGAAGGGCAGGATCGATGATCAACTATGGCTACACCTTC
NA	TRBV6-1	TRBD2	TRBJ2-7	CASSDPWTSGNYEQYF	TGTGCCAGCAGTGACCCATGGACTAGCGGGAACTACGAGCAGTACTTC
NA	TRBV2	TRBD1	TRBJ2-1	CASSADRGPHNEQFF	TGTGCCAGCAGTGCCGACAGGGGGCCTCACAATGAGCAGTTCTTC
NA	TRBV6-1	NA	TRBJ2-3	CASSEVGSGTTDTQYF	TGTGCCAGCAGTGAAGTTGGTAGCGGAACCACAGATACGCAGTATTTT
once	TRBV4-2	NA	TRBJ2-6	CASSQGDVRLGSGANVLTF	TGTGCCAGCAGCCAAGGGGATGTCCGTCTGGGCTCTGGGGCCAACGTCCTGACTTTC
NA	TRBV2	NA	TRBJ2-4	CASADLAKNIQYF	TGTGCCAGCGCAGATTTAGCCAAAAACATTCAGTACTTC
NA	TRBV6-5	TRBD1	TRBJ1-1	CASTSSGTANTEAFF	TGTGCCAGCACCAGCTCTGGGACAGCTAACACTGAAGCTTTCTTT
NA	TRBV19	TRBD1	TRBJ1-4	CASSTTQGGANEKLFF	TGTGCCAGTAGTACGACACAAGGGGGCGCAAATGAAAAACTGTTTTTT
NA	TRBV6-5	NA	TRBJ1-2	CASSYSGGWGAYGYTF	TGTGCCAGCAGTTACTCGGGGGGCTGGGGGGCCTATGGCTACACCTTC
once	TRBV9	NA	TRBJ2-5	CASSVGGRRGVETQYF	TGTGCCAGCAGCGTAGGCGGCCGAAGGGGGGTAGAGACCCAGTACTTC
once	TRBV5-6	NA	TRBJ2-1	CASSLDDFGYEQFF	TGTGCCAGCAGCTTGGACGACTTCGGCTATGAGCAGTTCTTC
NA	TRBV7-9	NA	TRBJ2-1	CASILYNEQFF	TGTGCCAGCATCCTCTACAATGAGCAGTTCTTC
NA	TRBV27	NA	TRBJ1-1	CASSLKGTGAEAFF	TGTGCCAGCAGTTTAAAAGGTACGGGAGCTGAAGCTTTCTTT
NA	TRBV18	TRBD1	TRBJ1-2	CASSPQSGTGGDYTF	TGTGCCAGCTCACCACAATCCGGGACAGGGGGCGACTACACCTTC
once	TRBV7-2	NA	TRBJ1-3	CASSLGAPDSGNTIYF	TGTGCCAGCAGCTTAGGGGCCCCGGACTCTGGAAACACCATATATTTT
NA	TRBV28	NA	TRBJ2-5	CASSSTTETQYF	TGTGCCAGCAGTTCCACCACGGAGACCCAGTACTTC
NA	TRBV7-9	NA	TRBJ2-3	CASSLVGLSGTRADTQYF	TGTGCCAGCAGCTTAGTTGGTTTAAGTGGGACTCGCGCAGATACGCAGTATTTT
NA	TRBV9	NA	TRBJ2-6	CASSQGPGANVLTF	TGTGCCAGCAGCCAGGGCCCTGGGGCCAACGTCCTGACTTTC
few	TRBV5-1	TRBD1	TRBJ2-7	CASSLGGTGGAAEQYF	TGCGCCAGCAGCTTGGGAGGGACAGGGGGCGCGGCCGAGCAGTACTTC
NA	TRBV19	TRBD1	TRBJ1-5	CASTLDTGGNQPQHF	TGTGCCAGTACCCTAGATACAGGGGGCAATCAGCCCCAGCATTTT
NA	TRBV28	TRBD1	TRBJ1-5	CASRTSGQGGSNQPQHF	TGTGCCAGCAGGACCTCCGGACAGGGGGGGAGCAATCAGCCCCAGCATTTT
NA	TRBV11-2	NA	TRBJ1-2	CASSLDPATRSGYTF	TGTGCCAGCAGCTTAGATCCGGCGACTAGGAGTGGCTACACCTTC
NA	TRBV19	TRBD1	TRBJ1-1	CASSSPDRGKAFF	TGTGCCAGTAGTTCACCCGACAGGGGAAAAGCTTTCTTT
NA	TRBV5-4	TRBD1	TRBJ1-2	CASSLGQGAVNYGYTF	TGTGCCAGCAGCTTGGGACAGGGGGCGGTGAACTATGGCTACACCTTC
NA	TRBV19	NA	TRBJ2-7	CASSIGTGRYEQYF	TGTGCCAGTAGTATTGGAACAGGCCGCTACGAGCAGTACTTC
NA	TRBV7-2	NA	TRBJ2-5	CASSPGTGLGAQYF	TGTGCCAGCAGCCCTGGGACGGGCCTTGGGGCCCAGTACTTC
few	TRBV6-1	NA	TRBJ1-2	CASSEGTPKVRGYTF	TGTGCCAGCAGTGAAGGGACCCCAAAAGTTCGTGGCTACACCTTC
NA	TRBV2	NA	TRBJ2-7	CASILGHEQYF	TGTGCCAGCATACTAGGCCACGAGCAGTACTTC
NA	TRBV19	TRBD2	TRBJ2-2	CASKRLAGVTGELFF	TGTGCCAGTAAGAGACTAGCGGGAGTTACCGGGGAGCTGTTTTTT
NA	TRBV7-2	NA	TRBJ1-5	CASSLSGLTTNQPQHF	TGTGCCAGCAGCTTATCTGGGTTGACCACTAATCAGCCCCAGCATTTT
NA	TRBV28	NA	TRBJ1-5	CASTPGQGNQPQHF	TGTGCCAGCACCCCGGGACAAGGCAATCAGCCCCAGCATTTT
NA	TRBV7-9	NA	TRBJ1-6	CASSSLHGDSPNSPLHF	TGTGCCAGCAGCTCCCTCCACGGCGACAGCCCCAATTCACCCCTCCACTTT
NA	TRBV27	NA	TRBJ2-1	CASKARGDNEQFF	TGTGCCAGCAAAGCTAGGGGGGACAATGAGCAGTTCTTC
NA	TRBV10-3	NA	TRBJ2-1	CAISEEGIRGNEQFF	TGTGCCATCAGTGAAGAAGGCATACGAGGCAATGAGCAGTTCTTC
NA	TRBV7-2	TRBD1	TRBJ2-1	CASSSFGQGSIDEQFF	TGTGCCAGCAGCTCCTTCGGACAGGGTTCTATCGATGAGCAGTTCTTC
NA	TRBV30	NA	TRBJ2-7	CAWSQSGNQGEQYF	TGTGCCTGGAGCCAGAGCGGTAACCAGGGCGAGCAGTACTTC